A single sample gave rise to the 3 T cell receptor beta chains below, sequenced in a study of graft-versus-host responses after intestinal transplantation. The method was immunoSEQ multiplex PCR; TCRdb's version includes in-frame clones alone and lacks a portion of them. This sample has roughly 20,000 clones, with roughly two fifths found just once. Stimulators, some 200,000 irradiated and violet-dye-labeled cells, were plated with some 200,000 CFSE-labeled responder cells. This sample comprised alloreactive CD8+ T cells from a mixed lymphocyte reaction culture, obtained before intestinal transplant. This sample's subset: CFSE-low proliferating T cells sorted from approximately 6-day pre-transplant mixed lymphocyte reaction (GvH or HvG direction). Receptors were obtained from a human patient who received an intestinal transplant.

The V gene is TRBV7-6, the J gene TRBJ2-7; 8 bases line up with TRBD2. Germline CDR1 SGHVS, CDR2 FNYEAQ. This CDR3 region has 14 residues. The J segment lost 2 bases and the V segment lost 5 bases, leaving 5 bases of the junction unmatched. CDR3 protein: CASSPNGGAYEQYF. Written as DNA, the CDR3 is TGTGCCAGCAGCCCTAACGGGGGGGCCTACGAGCAGTACTTC.

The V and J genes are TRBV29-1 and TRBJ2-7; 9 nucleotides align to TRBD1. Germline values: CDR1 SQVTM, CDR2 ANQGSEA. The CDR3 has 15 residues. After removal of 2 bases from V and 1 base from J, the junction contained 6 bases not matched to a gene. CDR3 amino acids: CSVELGDRESYEQYF. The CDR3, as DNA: TGCAGCGTTGAATTGGGGGACAGGGAGTCCTACGAGCAGTACTTC.

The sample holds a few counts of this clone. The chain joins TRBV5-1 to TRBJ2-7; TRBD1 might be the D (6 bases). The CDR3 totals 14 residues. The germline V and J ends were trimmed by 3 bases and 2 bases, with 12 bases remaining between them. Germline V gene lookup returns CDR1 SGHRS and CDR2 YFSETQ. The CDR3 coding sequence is TGCGCCAGCAGCTCGGTTGACAGGCCCTACGAGCAGTACTTC. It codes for CASSSVDRPYEQYF.